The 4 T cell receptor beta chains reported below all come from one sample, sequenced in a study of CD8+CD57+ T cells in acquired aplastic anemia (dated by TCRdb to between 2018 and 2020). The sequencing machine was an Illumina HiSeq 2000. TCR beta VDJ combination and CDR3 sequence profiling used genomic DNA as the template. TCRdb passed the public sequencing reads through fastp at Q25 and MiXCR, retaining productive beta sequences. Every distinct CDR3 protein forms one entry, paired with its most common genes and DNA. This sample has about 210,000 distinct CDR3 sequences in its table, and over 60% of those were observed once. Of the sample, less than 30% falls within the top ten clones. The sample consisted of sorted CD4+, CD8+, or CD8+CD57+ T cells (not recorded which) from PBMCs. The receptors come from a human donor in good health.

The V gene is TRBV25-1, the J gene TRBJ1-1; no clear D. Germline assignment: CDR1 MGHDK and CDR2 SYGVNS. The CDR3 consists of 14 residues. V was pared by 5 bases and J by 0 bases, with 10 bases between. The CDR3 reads CASSRTDMNTEAFF. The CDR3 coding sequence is TGTGCCAGCAGTCGAACGGATATGAACACTGAAGCTTTCTTT.

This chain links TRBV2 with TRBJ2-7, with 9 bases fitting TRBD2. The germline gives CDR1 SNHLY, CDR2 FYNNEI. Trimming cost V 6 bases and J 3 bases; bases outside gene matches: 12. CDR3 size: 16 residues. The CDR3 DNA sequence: TGTGCCAGCAGCTTAGTCGGCGGGAGGGTTAGCTACGAGCAGTACTTC. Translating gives CASSLVGGRVSYEQYF.

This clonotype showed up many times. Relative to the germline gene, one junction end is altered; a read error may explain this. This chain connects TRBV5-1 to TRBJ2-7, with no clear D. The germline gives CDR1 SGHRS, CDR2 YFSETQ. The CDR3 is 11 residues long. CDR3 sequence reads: CASSSAYEQYF. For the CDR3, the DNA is TGTGCCAGCAGCTCCGCCTACGAGCAGTACTTC. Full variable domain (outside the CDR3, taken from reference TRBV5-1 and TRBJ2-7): KAGVTQTPRYLIKTRGQQVTLSCSPISGHRSVSWYQQTPGQGLQFLFEYFSETQRNKGNFPGRFSGRQFSNSRSEMNVSTLELGDSALYLCASSSAYEQYFGPGTRLTVT.

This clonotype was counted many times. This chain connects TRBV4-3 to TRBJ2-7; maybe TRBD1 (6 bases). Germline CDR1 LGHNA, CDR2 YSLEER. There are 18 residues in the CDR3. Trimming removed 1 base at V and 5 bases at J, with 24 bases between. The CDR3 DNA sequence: TGCGCCAGCAGCCAAGGTTATTGGGGATCTACAGGGTACCACGAGCAGTACTTC. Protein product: CASSQGYWGSTGYHEQYF.